The source of this T cell receptor (beta chain) is a study of cytomegalovirus exposure and HLA in healthy donors. Regarding the study as a whole: A missense variant in DCLRE1C was later tied to TCR beta V- and J-gene trimming. Reported performance of the classifier showed diagnosis of cytomegalovirus status with high specificity and sensitivity. According to a later analysis, most TCR beta chains associated with CMV appeared HLA-restricted.

Looked up from germline, CDR1 is MNHEY and CDR2 is SVGAGI. V gave up 2 bases and J gave up 7 bases, with 3 bases separating them. This CDR3 spans 11 amino acids. The PCR was carried out with 60 Vbeta primers and 13 Jbeta primers. Profiled with immunoSEQ multiplex PCR; TCRdb holds only in-frame clones, not every one. Of about 190,000 clones detected, around 85% appear once; the ten largest clones hold more than 1.5%. To note about this clone: What it binds is unknown.

The genes are TRBV6-5 and TRBJ1-3; D is ambiguous. Sequenced sample: PBMCs. The sequence was obtained from a man aged 18 to 29 in good health and CMV-seronegative. The CDR3 protein is CASSYENTIYF. The DNA for the CDR3 is TGTGCCAGCAGTTACGAGAACACCATATATTTT.